The 2 T cell receptor beta chains listed next were all sequenced from one sample in a study of T cell repertoires in cytomegalovirus infection. TCRdb re-derived calls from the reads in MiXCR, one entry per CDR3 protein. Among about 740,000 distinct CDR3 sequences listed, approximately 34% were seen once. The sequencing input was PBMCs. These receptors were obtained from a human donor in good health (CMV status not recorded). Some clones in this sample may be carry-over from other donors' samples.

Concerning this clonotype itself: The germline gene is not matched at one end of the junction; a read error may be the cause. The chain couples TRBV20-1 to TRBJ2-6; TRBD1 agrees at 7 bases. Germline CDR1 and CDR2: DFQATT and SNEGSKA (reference sequence). The CDR3 covers 16 residues. CDR3 nucleotides: TGCAGTGCTGTCCAGGGGGTTGGCTCTGTGGCCAACGTCCTGACTTTC. Translation: CSAVQGVGSVANVLTF.

This rearrangement joins TRBV5-1 to TRBJ2-5; TRBD1 matches at 9 bases. This CDR3 comprises 13 residues. Germline V gene data show CDR1 as SGHRS and CDR2 as YFSETQ. The trim removed 4 bases at V and 6 bases at J, leaving 4 bases unmatched. CDR3 nucleotides: TGCGCCAGCAGCGTTGGGACAGGGAAGACCCAGTACTTC. Its translation is CASSVGTGKTQYF. The full variable domain, its missing parts supplied by reference TRBV5-1 and TRBJ2-5, is KAGVTQTPRYLIKTRGQQVTLSCSPISGHRSVSWYQQTPGQGLQFLFEYFSETQRNKGNFPGRFSGRQFSNSRSEMNVSTLELGDSALYLCASSVGTGKTQYFGPGTRLLVL.